This passage covers 21 T cell receptor beta chains from one sample sequenced in a study of cytomegalovirus exposure and HLA in healthy donors. Sequencing used immunoSEQ multiplex PCR; TCRdb keeps in-frame clones, though not all of them. The sample has about 360,000 clones; roughly 90% are singletons. Sequencing was carried out using PBMCs. These receptors all come from a woman aged 18-29 years in good health and CMV-seronegative.

The chain combines TRBV15 with TRBJ1-1; D is ambiguous. Looked up from germline, CDR1 is LNHNV and CDR2 is YYDKDF (reference sequence). V dropped 3 bases and J dropped 0 bases, with 5 bases sitting between them. This CDR3 has 13 amino acids. The DNA for the CDR3 is TGTGCCACCAGCAGCGGAGTGAACACTGAAGCTTTCTTT. The encoded protein is CATSSGVNTEAFF.

The J gene is TRBJ1-1, the V gene TRBV28; D uncertain. Germline lookup yields CDR1 MDHEN and CDR2 SYDVKM. V lost 4 bases and J lost 0, with 3 bases in between. This CDR3 spans 12 amino acids. This chain's CDR3 is CASSWLNTEAFF. CDR3 bases: TGTGCCAGCAGTTGGCTGAACACTGAAGCTTTCTTT.

The V and J genes are TRBV10-1 and TRBJ2-1; TRBD1 matches at 10 bases. V shed 5 bases and J 8 bases; nucleotides not matched to a gene: 9. Germline V CDR1 and CDR2: WNHNN, SYGVQD (reference sequence). There are 15 residues in the CDR3. DNA of the CDR3: TGCGCCAGCAGTCCCGGAGGGACAGGGGATCATGAGCAGTTCTTC. Encoded protein: CASSPGGTGDHEQFF.

Points on this clone: This specimen includes other DNA sequences encoding the same CDR3. This chain connects TRBV28 to TRBJ1-3, with TRBD1 matching 11 bases. CDR1 and CDR2 (germline): MDHEN, SYDVKM. The trim removed 4 bases at V and 3 bases at J, leaving 5 bases unmatched. The CDR3 has 16 amino acids. The chain's CDR3 is CASSSRDRGYGNTIYF. In nucleotides, the CDR3 is TGTGCCAGCAGTTCCCGGGACAGGGGGTATGGAAACACCATATATTTT.

V gene TRBV15 combines with J gene TRBJ1-2, with 8 bases identical to TRBD1. J was trimmed by 0 bases and V by 4 bases; bases with no gene match: 4. CDR1 LNHNV and CDR2 YYDKDF come from the germline V gene (reference sequence). The CDR3 totals 15 residues. For the CDR3, the DNA is TGTGCCACCAGCATCGGACAGGGATCTAACTATGGCTACACCTTC. Its protein product is CATSIGQGSNYGYTF.

V gene TRBV6-1 combines with J gene TRBJ1-1; D is unresolved. With 4 bases removed from V and 7 bases from J, the gap between germline ends came to 10 bases. The CDR3 runs to 12 residues. CDR1 is MNHNS and CDR2 is SASEGT in the germline V gene. As DNA, the CDR3 is TGTGCCAGCAGTGGGCGGTTCGATGAAGCTTTCTTT. It encodes CASSGRFDEAFF.

The V and J genes are TRBV28 and TRBJ1-2; 8 nucleotides align to TRBD1. Germline V gives CDR1 MDHEN, CDR2 SYDVKM. The CDR3 sequence is 14 residues long. The junction had 11 bases not matched to a gene; V was cut back by 10 bases and J by 4 bases. The CDR3 protein is CAILTLRGRYGYTF. As DNA, the CDR3 is TGTGCCATCCTCACCCTCAGGGGGCGCTATGGCTACACCTTC.

This clone was recorded a few times. The chain uses TRBV30 and TRBJ1-1; TRBD1 matches at 7 bases. The germline V gene encodes CDR1 GTSNPN and CDR2 SVGIG (reference sequence). Trimming removed 3 bases from V and 4 bases from J; junction bases left unmatched: 8. The CDR3 runs 14 residues. The CDR3 sequence: CAWRLGQWGTEAFF. The CDR3 coding sequence is TGTGCCTGGAGGTTGGGACAGTGGGGCACTGAAGCTTTCTTT.

This clone appeared a single time. This rearrangement joins TRBV20-1 to TRBJ2-5; TRBD2 matches at 7 bases. The CDR3 runs to 11 residues. CDR1 DFQATT and CDR2 SNEGSKA come from the germline V gene (reference sequence). The V segment lost 7 bases and the J segment 5 bases; nucleotides outside the gene matches: 4. The CDR3 sequence: CSGWEGETQYF. The CDR3 DNA reads TGCAGTGGATGGGAGGGGGAGACCCAGTACTTC.

The chain uses TRBV18 and TRBJ1-1; 7 positions agree with TRBD1. Trimming took 5 bases from V and 2 from J; bases not matched to a gene: 2. The CDR3 is 13 residues long. CDR1 and CDR2 from the germline V gene are KGHSH and LQKENI. CDR3 bases: TGTGCCAGCTCAGGACAGGTTAACACTGAAGCTTTCTTT. This sequence encodes CASSGQVNTEAFF.

The V and J genes are TRBV6-5 and TRBJ1-5; no reliable D call. The CDR3 extends over 12 amino acids. From germline, CDR1 is MNHEY and CDR2 SVGAGI. Trimming stripped 6 bases from V and 4 bases from J, with 7 bases between. Here the CDR3 DNA reads TGTGCCAGCAGCCAAATTAATCAGCCCCAGCATTTT. This sequence encodes CASSQINQPQHF.

In the case of this clone: Because the CDR3's place on the DNA is in doubt, the DNA is left out and the CDR3 is given as listed by TCRdb. The V gene is TRBV30, the J gene TRBJ1-6; TRBD1 is the table's D call, not checked against the DNA. Per germline, CDR1 GTSNPN and CDR2 SVGIG (reference sequence). The CDR3 region is 15 residues in length, termini included. The CDR3 protein is CAWSVFGPGRSPLHF.

The chain links TRBV10-3 to TRBJ2-7; the match to TRBD1 covers 7 bases. CDR3 size: 14 residues. Looked up from germline, CDR1 is ENHRY and CDR2 is SYGVKD. V gave up 6 bases and J gave up 3 bases; unmatched junction bases: 8. CDR3 amino acids: CAISVEDRIYEQYF. CDR3 DNA: TGTGCCATCAGCGTCGAGGACAGGATCTACGAGCAGTACTTC.

This clone was seen just once. CDR3 region: CASSELAGSSYEQYF. The CDR3 coding sequence is TGTGCCAGCAGTGAACTAGCGGGGTCCTCCTACGAGCAGTACTTC. The chain recombines TRBV9 with TRBJ2-7, with 10 bases identical to TRBD2. The V gene end was trimmed by 5 bases and the J gene end by 0 bases; junction bases not matched to a gene: 5. The CDR3 covers 15 residues. Germline assignment: CDR1 SGDLS and CDR2 YYNGEE.

This chain links TRBV9 with TRBJ2-3; possible D gene TRBD2, 5 bases. In germline, CDR1 is SGDLS, CDR2 YYNGEE. Between the trimmed V and J ends, which lost 0 bases and 1 base, there was a span of 12 bases. This CDR3 is built from 16 residues. CDR3: CASSVGSSAGTDTQYF. As DNA, the CDR3 is TGTGCCAGCAGCGTAGGGTCGTCAGCGGGCACAGATACGCAGTATTTT.

This clone was observed a few times. The CDR3 protein is CASRKTGREQFF. CDR3 nucleotide sequence: TGTGCCAGCAGAAAGACAGGGAGAGAGCAGTTCTTC. This sequence joins TRBV2 and TRBJ2-1, with 7 positions matching TRBD1. V shed 6 bases, J shed 10 bases, and the junction held 6 bases outside the gene matches. CDR3 length: 12 amino acids. CDR1 SNHLY and CDR2 FYNNEI come from the germline V gene.

The J gene is TRBJ1-2, the V gene TRBV5-4, with a possible D match to TRBD1 (5 bases). Germline CDR1 reads SGHNT; CDR2 reads YYREEE (reference sequence). V lost 3 bases to trimming and J lost 14 bases, with 14 bases between them. This CDR3 contains 11 residues. CDR3: CASSSYTGVTF. The DNA of the CDR3 is TGTGCCAGCAGCTCCTATACGGGGGTAACCTTC. The full variable domain, with the rest looked up from reference TRBV5-4 and TRBJ1-2, is ETGVTQSPTHLIKTRGQQVTLRCSSQSGHNTVSWYQQALGQGPQFIFQYYREEENGRGNFPPRFSGLQFPNYSSELNVNALELDDSALYLCASSSYTGVTFGSGTRLTVV.

This chain connects TRBV6-6 to TRBJ2-1; possible D gene TRBD2, 6 bases. CDR3 size: 13 residues. Per the germline V gene, CDR1 is MNHNY and CDR2 is SVGAGI (reference sequence). V lost 6 bases, J lost 4 bases, and 10 bases lay in between. CDR3 sequence reads: CASRPGTYNEQFF. CDR3 DNA sequence: TGTGCCAGCAGACCCGGGACTTACAATGAGCAGTTCTTC.

The rearrangement links TRBV4-1 to TRBJ2-1; D is possibly TRBD1 (6 bases). V lost 0 bases and J 8 bases, leaving 14 bases between the germline ends. CDR1 and CDR2 from the germline V gene are MGHRA and YSYEKL. CDR3 length: 15 amino acids. Here the CDR3 DNA reads TGCGCCAGCAGCCAAGATTTGGGGGCCCAAGATGAGCAGTTCTTC. Its translation: CASSQDLGAQDEQFF.

This clone was seen once. The rearrangement joins TRBV27 to TRBJ2-7; 10 nucleotides agree with TRBD1. CDR1 and CDR2 (germline): MNHEY, SMNVEV (reference sequence). The CDR3 is 15 residues long. Losses at the gene ends were 0 bases for V and 3 bases for J; bases not matched to a gene: 2. The CDR3 DNA follows: TGTGCCAGCAGTTTATCGGGGACAGGGGTCTACGAGCAGTACTTC. Amino acids: CASSLSGTGVYEQYF.

V usage is TRBV27 and J usage is TRBJ2-1, with 10 bases aligning to TRBD2. Germline CDR1 and CDR2: MNHEY and SMNVEV (reference sequence). This CDR3 has 17 residues. With 3 bases clipped from V and 7 bases from J, the junction kept 12 bases outside the gene matches. CDR3 bases: TGTGCCAGCAGTTTCCTAGGAGTAGCGGGGGGACATAATGAGCAGTTCTTC. Translation: CASSFLGVAGGHNEQFF.